This entry features one T cell receptor beta chain sequence. Its target antigen remains unknown. No much larger clone is present one base from it, and per-base qualities are unavailable. TCRbeta CDR3 regions were amplified from genomic DNA by means of the immunoSEQ Assay, a bias-controlled multiplex PCR. The original methods were these. The number of nucleated cells in each sample was estimated from the amplification of reference gene primers within the assay. To quantify the absolute abundance of each unique TCRbeta CDR3 rearrangement, sequence reads were collapsed and filtered. For each sample, productive Simpson clonality was calculated by taking the square root of Simpson's diversity index across productive rearrangements. TCRdb holds this immuneACCESS table with in-frame rearrangements only. Some clones are missing; in checked studies, unresolved V genes explain under half, and the rest has no known cause. Clone size and the V and J calls come from that table; the DNA yielded D and trimming. Present in this sample are about 400,000 clones, roughly 86% of which were seen just once. 3% of the sample belongs to the ten largest clones.

The data stem from a study of blood T cell repertoires in COVID-19 (dated by TCRdb to about 2020). Some background on the complete study: Collaborator samples came from the United States, Italy and Spain and covered acute and convalescent phases of COVID-19. The sample metadata nearly always contained a de-identified subject ID, COVID-19 status, age in years and sex. The repertoires were made available in a free public database intended to serve as a resource for research on the immune response to SARS-CoV-2. The samples were drawn from two sources: the first 160 participants of the ongoing ImmuneRACE study, and 1,200 or so subjects contributed by 6 global collaborators. Where HLA class I and class II types were available, the types were taken from metadata supplied by the sample provider, not from assay-based typing. The prospective study material was composed of cDNA or gDNA derived from T cells, B-cell-depleted T cells, or PBMCs. Deeply sampled blood TCRbeta repertoires from subjects exposed to, actively infected with, or recovered from COVID-19 were included in the dataset.

Each collaborating institution followed its own protocols to collect whole blood in K2EDTA tubes. For TCRbeta analysis, collaborators shipped samples as frozen whole blood, isolated PBMCs, or DNA extracted from either of those sample types. The paper as a whole reports these results and caveats: How much clinical and demographic metadata was included differed by source and by participant, and the metadata was provided uncurated.

Measured from the cysteine to the phenylalanine, the CDR3 is 13 residues long. Solely the CDR3 DNA is kept, with 39 bases framed from the first base. From V the trimming removes 5 bases and from J it removes 6 bases, while the gene matches leave 6 bases of the junction unaccounted for. Per the germline V gene (reference sequence), LNHDA is the CDR1 and SQIVND is the CDR2. The rearrangement combines TRBV19 with TRBJ1-2; TRBD1 agrees with 7 junctional bases. This receptor was obtained from a human donor in a cohort sampled during active COVID-19. Source material: peripheral blood. In nucleotides, the sequence is TGTGCCAGTAGTGACAGGGCCACTAATGGCTACACCTTC. Protein translation: CASSDRATNGYTF.